This TCR beta chain came from a study of blood T cells in healthy people across ages. Alongside a J-beta primer mix, a sample-barcoded 5' primer served in a second PCR lasting 7 to 11 cycles. MiXCR was run by TCRdb on the 5' RACE reads, yielding one entry per CDR3 protein. The table lists about 780,000 distinct CDR3 sequences, 46% of them singletons. The sample consisted of blood. The clonotype comes from a man older than 75 in good health.

CDR3 region: CASSGNRGRDTQYF. CDR3 in DNA: TGCGCCAGCAGCGGGAACAGGGGGCGAGATACGCAGTATTTT. The genes are TRBV5-1 and TRBJ2-3; 9 bases agree with TRBD1. Unmatched junction bases numbered 5, after V lost 4 bases and J lost 5 bases. Germline loops: CDR1 SGHRS, CDR2 YFSETQ. The CDR3 extends over 14 amino acids.